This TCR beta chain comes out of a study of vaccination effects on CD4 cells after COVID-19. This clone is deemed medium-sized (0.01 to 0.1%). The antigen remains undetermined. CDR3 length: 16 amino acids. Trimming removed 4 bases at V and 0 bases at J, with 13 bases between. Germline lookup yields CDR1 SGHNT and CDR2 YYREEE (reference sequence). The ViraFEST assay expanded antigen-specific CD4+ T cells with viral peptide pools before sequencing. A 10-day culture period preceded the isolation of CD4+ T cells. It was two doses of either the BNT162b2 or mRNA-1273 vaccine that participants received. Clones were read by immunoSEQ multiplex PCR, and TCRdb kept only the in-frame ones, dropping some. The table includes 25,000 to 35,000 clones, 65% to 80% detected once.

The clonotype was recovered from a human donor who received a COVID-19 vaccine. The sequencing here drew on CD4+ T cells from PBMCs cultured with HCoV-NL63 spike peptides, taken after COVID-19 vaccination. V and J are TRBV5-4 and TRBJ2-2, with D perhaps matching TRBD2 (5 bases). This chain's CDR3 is CASSPPASTNTGELFF. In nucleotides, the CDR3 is TGTGCCAGCAGCCCCCCGGCTAGCACGAACACCGGGGAGCTGTTTTTT.